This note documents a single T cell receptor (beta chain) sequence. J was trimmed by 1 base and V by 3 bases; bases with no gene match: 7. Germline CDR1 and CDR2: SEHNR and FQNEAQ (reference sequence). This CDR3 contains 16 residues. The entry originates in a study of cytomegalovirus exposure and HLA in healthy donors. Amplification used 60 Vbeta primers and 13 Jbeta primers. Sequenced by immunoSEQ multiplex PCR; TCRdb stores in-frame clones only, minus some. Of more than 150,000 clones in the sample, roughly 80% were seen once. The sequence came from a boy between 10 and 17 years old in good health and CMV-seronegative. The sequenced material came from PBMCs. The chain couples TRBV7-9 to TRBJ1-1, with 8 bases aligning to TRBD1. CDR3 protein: CASSFLDRVWNTEAFF. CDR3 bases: TGTGCCAGCAGCTTCCTGGACAGGGTTTGGAACACTGAAGCTTTCTTT.